The source of this T cell receptor beta chain is a study of cytomegalovirus exposure and HLA in healthy donors. The PCR made use of 60 Vbeta and 13 Jbeta primers. The repertoire was sequenced with immunoSEQ multiplex PCR; TCRdb's copy has only in-frame clones and lacks some. This table holds 100,000 or so clones, around 74% found once. V shed 5 bases, J shed 7 bases, and the junction held 12 bases outside the gene matches. This CDR3 has 15 amino acids. Germline CDR1 SGHRS, CDR2 YFSETQ. Notes on the study in general: As a later analysis showed, a missense DCLRE1C variant was linked to trimming of TCR beta V- and J-genes. An ancestry cluster, one associated with Asian ancestry, reportedly showed fewer N-insertions than the approximately 720-donor mean in a later analysis. From TCR beta sequences, most subjects' HLA-A and HLA-B alleles were reportedly predicted accurately. CMV serostatus was the only recorded immune exposure for donors.

Regarding this clone: Antigen: not known.

What was sequenced was PBMCs. The origin of this receptor is a man aged 30 to 45 in good health and CMV-seropositive. J is TRBJ1-1 and V is TRBV5-1; 9 bases line up with TRBD1. The CDR3 nucleotides read TGCGCCAGCAGAACCTGGGACAGGGAGATCGGTGAAGCTTTCTTT. It yields the protein CASRTWDREIGEAFF.